This T cell receptor (beta chain) was recovered during a study of T cell changes during pregnancy in multiple sclerosis. Sequenced by immunoSEQ multiplex PCR; TCRdb stores in-frame clones only, minus some. The table shows more than 60,000 clones, with 91% occurring only once. Germline V CDR1 and CDR2: SGHNT, YENEEA. The CDR3 is made up of 11 amino acids. V gave up 5 bases and J gave up 2 bases, with 3 bases separating them. V is TRBV11-3 and J is TRBJ2-5, with D unclear. This clonotype originated in a female donor in good health, enrolled as a control in a pregnancy study. The source was CD4+ T cells from peripheral blood mononuclear cells, collected in the third trimester of pregnancy. CDR3 in amino acids: CASSQQETQYF. CDR3 sequence (DNA): TGTGCCAGCAGCCAACAAGAGACCCAGTACTTC.